One sample yielded the 2 T cell receptor beta chains listed below, sequenced in a study of human versus mouse CDR3 diversity and MHC coevolution. Measured with immunoSEQ multiplex PCR; TCRdb has only the in-frame clones, and not every one. The sample comprises about 81,000 clones, over 85% of which are singletons, and 1.3% to 1.5% rests with the top ten. What was sequenced was naive CD4+ T cells from blood. Described subset: CD45RO-negative CD62L-positive naive CD4 T cells. All receptors derive from a person aged 25 to 69 in good health.

The chain recombines TRBV10-3 with TRBJ1-2; D not certain. Germline-derived CDR1 and CDR2 are ENHRY and SYGVKD. The CDR3 totals 11 residues. V lost 4 bases and J 7 bases, leaving 7 bases between the germline ends. This chain's CDR3 is CAISGEGGYTF. DNA of the CDR3: TGTGCCATCAGTGGTGAGGGTGGCTACACCTTC.

V is TRBV9 and J is TRBJ2-1, with 8 bases aligning to TRBD2. Trimming took 4 bases from V and 1 from J; bases not matched to a gene: 10. The CDR3 contains 17 residues. From germline, CDR1 is SGDLS and CDR2 YYNGEE. The CDR3 region is CASSRSASGRSYNEQFF. In DNA form, the CDR3 reads TGTGCCAGCAGCCGATCCGCTAGCGGGCGTTCCTACAATGAGCAGTTCTTC.